This T cell receptor (beta chain) is drawn from a study of T cell repertoires in cytomegalovirus infection. Study-level information: Alongside well-studied HLA-B-restricted CMV epitopes, recently identified HLA-C-restricted CMV epitopes were also used. TCR beta signatures that were public indicated CMV infection and matching HLA type.

Overall study results and limits: HLA-C-restricted CMV clonotypes gave the most frequent clonotype in two of eight donors. CMV carriers with the relevant HLA were identified by cumulative public TCR beta family frequency.

Each CDR3 protein is one row after TCRdb ran MiXCR on the reads. The table shows about 340,000 distinct CDR3 sequences, with roughly 28% occurring only once. In the case of this clonotype: As yet, its antigen is unknown.

Trimming cost V 7 bases and J 3 bases; bases outside gene matches: 17. The CDR3 runs 17 residues. Germline V gene sequence: CDR1 SNHLY, CDR2 FYNNEI. Here the sequenced sample was cultured PBMCs, taken from culture after CMV antigen stimulation. This TCR was recovered from a human donor in good health (CMV status not recorded). Some clones in this sample may be carry-over from other donors' samples. V is TRBV2 and J is TRBJ1-2, with 7 nucleotides matching TRBD1. DNA for the CDR3: TGTGCCAGCACTCGACAGGGCCCCCTTCCCAGGGACTATGGCTACACCTTC. This translates into CASTRQGPLPRDYGYTF.